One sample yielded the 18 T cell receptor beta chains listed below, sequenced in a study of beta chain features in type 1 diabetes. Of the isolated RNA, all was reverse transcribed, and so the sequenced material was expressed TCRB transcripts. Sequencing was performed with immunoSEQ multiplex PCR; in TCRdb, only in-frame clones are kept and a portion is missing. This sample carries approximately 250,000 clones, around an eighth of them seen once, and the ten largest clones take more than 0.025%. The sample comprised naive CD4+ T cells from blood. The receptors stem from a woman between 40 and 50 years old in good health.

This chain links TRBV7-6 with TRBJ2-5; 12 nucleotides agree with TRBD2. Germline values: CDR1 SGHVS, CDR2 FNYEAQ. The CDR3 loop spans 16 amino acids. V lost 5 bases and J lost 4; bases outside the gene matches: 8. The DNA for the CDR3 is TGTGCCAGCAGCCTCGGACTAGCGGGGAGTGTAGAGACCCAGTACTTC. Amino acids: CASSLGLAGSVETQYF. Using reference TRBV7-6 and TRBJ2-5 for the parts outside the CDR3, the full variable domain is GAGVSQSPRYKVTKRGQDVALRCDPISGHVSLYWYRQALGQGPEFLTYFNYEAQQDKSGLPNDRFSAERPEGSISTLTIQRTEQRDSAMYRCASSLGLAGSVETQYFGPGTRLLVL.

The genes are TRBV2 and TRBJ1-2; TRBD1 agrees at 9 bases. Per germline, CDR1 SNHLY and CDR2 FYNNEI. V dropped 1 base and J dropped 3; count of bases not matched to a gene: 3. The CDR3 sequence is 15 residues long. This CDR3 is CASSEEGTGYYGYTF. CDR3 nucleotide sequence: TGTGCCAGCAGTGAAGAGGGGACAGGGTACTATGGCTACACCTTC.

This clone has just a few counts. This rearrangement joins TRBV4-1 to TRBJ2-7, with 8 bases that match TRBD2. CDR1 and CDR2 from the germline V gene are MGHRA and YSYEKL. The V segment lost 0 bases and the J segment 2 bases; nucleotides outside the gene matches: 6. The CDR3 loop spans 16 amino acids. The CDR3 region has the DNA TGCGCCAGCAGCCAAGATGCTAGCGGGCGTACCTACGAGCAGTACTTC. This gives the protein CASSQDASGRTYEQYF.

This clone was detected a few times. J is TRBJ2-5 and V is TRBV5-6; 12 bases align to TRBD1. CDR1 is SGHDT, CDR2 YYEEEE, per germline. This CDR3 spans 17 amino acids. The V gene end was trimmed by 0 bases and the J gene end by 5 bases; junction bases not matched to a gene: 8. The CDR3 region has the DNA TGTGCCAGCAGCTTGGCGAGGGGACAGGGGGCCGGCGAGACCCAGTACTTC. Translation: CASSLARGQGAGETQYF.

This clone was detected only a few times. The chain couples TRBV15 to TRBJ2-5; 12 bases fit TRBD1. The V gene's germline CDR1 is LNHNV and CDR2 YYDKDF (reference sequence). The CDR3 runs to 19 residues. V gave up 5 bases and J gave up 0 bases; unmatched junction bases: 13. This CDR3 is CATSDPGQGALINQETQYF. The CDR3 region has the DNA TGTGCCACCAGCGACCCGGGACAGGGGGCGCTTATCAACCAAGAGACCCAGTACTTC.

Here the CDR3 DNA reads TGCACCAGCAGCCAAGATCTTACCCCCGGAGGGGAGACCCAGTACTTC. Protein: CTSSQDLTPGGETQYF. V usage is TRBV1 and J usage is TRBJ2-5; the table names TRBD2, a call not compared with the DNA. TRBV1 is noted as a pseudogene. This CDR3 region has 16 residues.

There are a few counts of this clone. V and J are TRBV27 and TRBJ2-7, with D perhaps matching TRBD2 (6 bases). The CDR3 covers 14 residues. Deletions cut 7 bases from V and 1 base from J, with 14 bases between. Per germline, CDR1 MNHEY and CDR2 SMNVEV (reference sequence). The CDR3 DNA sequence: TGTGCCAGCAAGAAGGGAGGAAGTTCCTACGAGCAGTACTTC. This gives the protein CASKKGGSSYEQYF.

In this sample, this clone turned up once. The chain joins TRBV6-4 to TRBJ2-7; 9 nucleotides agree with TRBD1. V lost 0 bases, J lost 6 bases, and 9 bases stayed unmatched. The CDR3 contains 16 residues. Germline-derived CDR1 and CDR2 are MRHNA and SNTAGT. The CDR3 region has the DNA TGTGCCAGCAGTGACTCGATTGGGACAGGGTCTACCGAGCAGTACTTC. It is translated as CASSDSIGTGSTEQYF.

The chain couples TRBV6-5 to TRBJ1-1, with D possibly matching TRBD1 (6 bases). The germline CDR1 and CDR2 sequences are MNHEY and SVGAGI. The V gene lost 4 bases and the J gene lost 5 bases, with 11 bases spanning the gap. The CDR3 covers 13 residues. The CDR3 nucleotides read TGTGCCAGCAGTTCTGGGGGCTGGACTGAAGCTTTCTTT. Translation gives CASSSGGWTEAFF.

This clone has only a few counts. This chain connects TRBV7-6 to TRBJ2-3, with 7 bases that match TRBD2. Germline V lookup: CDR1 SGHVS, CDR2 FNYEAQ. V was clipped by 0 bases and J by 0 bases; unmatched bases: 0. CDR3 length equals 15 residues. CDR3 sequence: CASSLAGGSTDTQYF. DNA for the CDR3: TGTGCCAGCAGCTTAGCGGGGGGGAGCACAGATACGCAGTATTTT.

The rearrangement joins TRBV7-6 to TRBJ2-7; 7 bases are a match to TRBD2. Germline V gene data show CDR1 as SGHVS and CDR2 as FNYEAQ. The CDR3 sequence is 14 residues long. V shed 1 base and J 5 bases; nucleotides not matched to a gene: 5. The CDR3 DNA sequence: TGTGCCAGCAGCTTAGTGCGGGGGAGCCACGAGCAGTACTTC. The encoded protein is CASSLVRGSHEQYF.

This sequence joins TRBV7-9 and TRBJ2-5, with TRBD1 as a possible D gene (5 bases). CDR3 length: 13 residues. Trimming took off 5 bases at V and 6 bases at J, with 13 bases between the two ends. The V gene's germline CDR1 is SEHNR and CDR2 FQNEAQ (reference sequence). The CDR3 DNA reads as TGTGCCAGCAGCCAAGAAGGGGCAAAGACCCAGTACTTC. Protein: CASSQEGAKTQYF.

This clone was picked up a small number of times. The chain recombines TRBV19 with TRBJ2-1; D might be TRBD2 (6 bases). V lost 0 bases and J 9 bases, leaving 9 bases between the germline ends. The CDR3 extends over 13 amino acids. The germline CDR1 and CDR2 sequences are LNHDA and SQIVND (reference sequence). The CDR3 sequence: CASSIDGGGEQFF. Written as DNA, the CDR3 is TGTGCCAGTAGTATAGACGGGGGAGGTGAGCAGTTCTTC.

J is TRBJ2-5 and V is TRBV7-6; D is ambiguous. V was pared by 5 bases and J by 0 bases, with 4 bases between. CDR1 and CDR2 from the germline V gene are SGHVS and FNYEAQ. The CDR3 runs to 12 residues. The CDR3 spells CASSEDQETQYF. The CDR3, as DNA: TGTGCCAGCAGCGAGGACCAAGAGACCCAGTACTTC.

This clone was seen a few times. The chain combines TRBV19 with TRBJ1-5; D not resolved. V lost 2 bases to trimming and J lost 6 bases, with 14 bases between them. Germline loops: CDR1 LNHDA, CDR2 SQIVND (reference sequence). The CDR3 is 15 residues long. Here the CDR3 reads CASSISGRGSQPQHF. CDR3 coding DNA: TGTGCCAGTAGTATATCGGGCCGGGGAAGTCAGCCCCAGCATTTT.

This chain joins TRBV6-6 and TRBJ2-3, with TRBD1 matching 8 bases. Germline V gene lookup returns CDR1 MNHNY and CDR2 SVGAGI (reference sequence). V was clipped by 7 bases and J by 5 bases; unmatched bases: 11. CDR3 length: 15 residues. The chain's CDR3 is CASIAPGGLGDTQYF. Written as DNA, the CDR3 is TGTGCCAGCATAGCCCCAGGGGGCTTGGGAGATACGCAGTATTTT.

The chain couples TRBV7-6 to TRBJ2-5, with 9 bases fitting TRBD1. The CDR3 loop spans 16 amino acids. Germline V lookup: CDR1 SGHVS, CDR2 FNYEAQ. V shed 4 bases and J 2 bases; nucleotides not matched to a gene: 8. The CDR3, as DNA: TGTGCCAGCAGCTCCCTCGGGACAGGGAGGCAAGAGACCCAGTACTTC. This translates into CASSSLGTGRQETQYF.

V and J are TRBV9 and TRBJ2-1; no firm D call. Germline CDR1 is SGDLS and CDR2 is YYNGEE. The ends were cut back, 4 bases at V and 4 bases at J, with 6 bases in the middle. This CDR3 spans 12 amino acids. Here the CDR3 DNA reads TGTGCCAGCAGCTTGACTTACAATGAGCAGTTCTTC. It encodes CASSLTYNEQFF.